Only a few counts were recorded for the clone carrying this TCR beta chain. CDR1 is LGHDT and CDR2 is YNNKEL in the germline V gene (reference sequence). The CDR3 contains 16 residues. V shed 6 bases and J 7 bases; nucleotides not matched to a gene: 13. This entry comes from a study of blood T cell repertoires in COVID-19. Study-wide background: Samples of COVID-19 (acute and convalescent) were obtained from the United States, Italy and Spain.

The protocol was immunoSEQ multiplex PCR, while the TCRdb copy is restricted to in-frame clones and leaves out a portion. The table lists about 100,000 clones, just over 85% of them singletons. The chain links TRBV3-1 (or the pseudogene TRBV3-2) to TRBJ2-1; 9 bases line up with TRBD2. This clonotype originated in a human donor in a cohort sampled during active COVID-19. Sequenced input: peripheral blood. The CDR3 region is CASSPFTREGLNEQFF. CDR3 DNA sequence: TGTGCCAGCAGTCCTTTTACGCGGGAGGGCCTTAATGAGCAGTTCTTC.